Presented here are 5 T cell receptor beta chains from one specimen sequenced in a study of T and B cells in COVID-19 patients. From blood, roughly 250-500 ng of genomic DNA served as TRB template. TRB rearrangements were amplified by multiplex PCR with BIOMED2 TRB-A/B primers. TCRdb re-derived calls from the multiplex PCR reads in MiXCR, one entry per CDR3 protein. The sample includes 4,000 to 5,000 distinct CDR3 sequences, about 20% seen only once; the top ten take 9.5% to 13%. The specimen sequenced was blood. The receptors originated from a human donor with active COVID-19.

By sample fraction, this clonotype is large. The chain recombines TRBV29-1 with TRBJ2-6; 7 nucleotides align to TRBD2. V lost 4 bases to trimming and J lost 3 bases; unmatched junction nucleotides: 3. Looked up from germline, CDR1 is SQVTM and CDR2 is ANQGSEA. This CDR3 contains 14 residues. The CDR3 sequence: CSVGEGYGANVLTF. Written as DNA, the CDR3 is TGCAGCGTTGGGGAGGGGTATGGGGCCAACGTCCTGACTTTC. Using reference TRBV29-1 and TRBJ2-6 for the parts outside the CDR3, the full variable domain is SAVISQKPSRDICQRGTSLTIQCQVDSQVTMMFWYRQQPGQSLTLIATANQGSEATYESGFVIDKFPISRPNLTFSTLTVSNMSPEDSSIYLCSVGEGYGANVLTFGAGSRLTVL.

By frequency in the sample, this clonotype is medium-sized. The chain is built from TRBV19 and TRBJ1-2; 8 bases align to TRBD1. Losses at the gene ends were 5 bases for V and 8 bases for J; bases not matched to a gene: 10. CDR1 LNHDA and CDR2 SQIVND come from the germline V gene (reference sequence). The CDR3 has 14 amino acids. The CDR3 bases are TGTGCCAGTAGTGGACAAGGACAGGGTCGCGGCTACACCTTC. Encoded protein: CASSGQGQGRGYTF.

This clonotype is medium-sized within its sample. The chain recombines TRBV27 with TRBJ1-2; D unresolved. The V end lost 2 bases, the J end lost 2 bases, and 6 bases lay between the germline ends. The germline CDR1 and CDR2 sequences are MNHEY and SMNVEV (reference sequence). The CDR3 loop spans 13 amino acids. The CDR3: CASSLEGNYGYTF. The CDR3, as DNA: TGTGCCAGCAGTTTAGAGGGAAACTATGGCTACACCTTC.

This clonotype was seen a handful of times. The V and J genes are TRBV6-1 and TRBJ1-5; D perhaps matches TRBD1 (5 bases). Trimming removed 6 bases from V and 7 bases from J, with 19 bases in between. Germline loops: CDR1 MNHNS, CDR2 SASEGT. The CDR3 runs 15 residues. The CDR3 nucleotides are TGTGCCAGCAGCTCAGGAGGAGCCGGGACCCAGCCCCAGCATTTT. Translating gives CASSSGGAGTQPQHF.

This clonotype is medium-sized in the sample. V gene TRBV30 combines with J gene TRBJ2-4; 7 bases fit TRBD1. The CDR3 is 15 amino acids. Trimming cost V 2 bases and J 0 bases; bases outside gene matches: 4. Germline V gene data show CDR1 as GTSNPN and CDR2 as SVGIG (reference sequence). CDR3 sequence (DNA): TGTGCCTGGAGTAGGGGGCAAACAGCCAAAAACATTCAGTACTTC. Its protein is CAWSRGQTAKNIQYF.